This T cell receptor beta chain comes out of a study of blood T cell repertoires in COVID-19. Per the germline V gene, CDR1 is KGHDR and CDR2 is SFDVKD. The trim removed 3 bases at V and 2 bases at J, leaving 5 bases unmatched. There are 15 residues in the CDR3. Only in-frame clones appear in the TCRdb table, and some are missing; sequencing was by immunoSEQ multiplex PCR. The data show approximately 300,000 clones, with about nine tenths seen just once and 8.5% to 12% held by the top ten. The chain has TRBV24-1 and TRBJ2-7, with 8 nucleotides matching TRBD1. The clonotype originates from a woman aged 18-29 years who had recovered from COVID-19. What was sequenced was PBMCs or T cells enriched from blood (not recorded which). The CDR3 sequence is CATSDAGTGPYEQYF. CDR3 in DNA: TGTGCCACCAGTGATGCCGGGACAGGCCCCTACGAGCAGTACTTC.